The entry below gives a single T cell receptor (beta chain) sequence along with its context. In the original analysis: Amplifying reference gene primers gave estimates of nucleated cell counts. The assay was immunoSEQ multiplex PCR, and TCRdb's table has in-frame clones only and misses some. The V and J calls and clone size are taken from that table; D and trimming were inferred from the DNA. This sample has under 85,000 clones; about 81% occur once, and the top ten carry 15% to 17%. The V and J ends lost 2 bases and 6 bases respectively, with 13 bases between them. Germline V CDR1 and CDR2: ENHRY, SYGVKD. The CDR3 spans 14 residues. This sample was included in a study of blood T cell repertoires in COVID-19. Study in general: The United States, Italy and Spain supplied acute and convalescent COVID-19 samples. The analysed material was cDNA or gDNA that came from T cells, B-cell-depleted T cells, or PBMCs.

This chain connects TRBV10-3 to TRBJ1-2; tentatively, D is TRBD1 (6 bases). The sample taken for sequencing was peripheral blood. The sequence derives from a man aged 80 or over with acute or convalescent COVID-19. CDR3 sequence reads: CAISEGRGEDGYTF. In DNA form, the CDR3 reads TGTGCCATCAGTGAGGGCAGGGGAGAGGATGGCTACACCTTC.